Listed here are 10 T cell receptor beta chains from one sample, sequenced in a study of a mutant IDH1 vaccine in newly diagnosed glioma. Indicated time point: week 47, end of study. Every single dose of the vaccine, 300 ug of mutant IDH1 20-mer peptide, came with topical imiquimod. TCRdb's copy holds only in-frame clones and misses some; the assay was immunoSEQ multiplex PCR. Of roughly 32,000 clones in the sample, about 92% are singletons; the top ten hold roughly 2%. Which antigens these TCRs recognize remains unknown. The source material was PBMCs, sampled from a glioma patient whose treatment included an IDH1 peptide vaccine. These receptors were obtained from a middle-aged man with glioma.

CDR3 bases: TGTGCCAGCTCACCGGGACTAGCGGGAGGAGATACGCAGTATTTT. This gives the protein CASSPGLAGGDTQYF. The chain is built from TRBV18 and TRBJ2-3, with TRBD2 matching 15 bases. V trimming: 3 bases; J trimming: 5 bases; junction bases outside the gene matches: 0. Germline values: CDR1 KGHSH, CDR2 LQKENI. This CDR3 region has 15 residues.

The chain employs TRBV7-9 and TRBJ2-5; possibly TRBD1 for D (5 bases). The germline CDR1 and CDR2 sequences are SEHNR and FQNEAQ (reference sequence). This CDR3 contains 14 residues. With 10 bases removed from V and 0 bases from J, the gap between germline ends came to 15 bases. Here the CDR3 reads CATSAFRDQETQYF. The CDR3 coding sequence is TGTGCCACCTCGGCGTTCAGGGACCAAGAGACCCAGTACTTC.

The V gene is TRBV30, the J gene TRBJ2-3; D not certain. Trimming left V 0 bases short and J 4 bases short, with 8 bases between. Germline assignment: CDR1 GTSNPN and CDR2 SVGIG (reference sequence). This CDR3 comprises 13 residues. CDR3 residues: CAWSVTQSDTQYF. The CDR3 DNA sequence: TGTGCCTGGAGTGTAACCCAGTCAGATACGCAGTATTTT.

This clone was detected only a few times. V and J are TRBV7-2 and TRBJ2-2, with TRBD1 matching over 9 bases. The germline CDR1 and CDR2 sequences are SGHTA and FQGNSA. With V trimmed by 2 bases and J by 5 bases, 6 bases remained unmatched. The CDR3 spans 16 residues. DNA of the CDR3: TGTGCCAGCAGCTTATCCGGGACAGGGTGGACCGGGGAGCTGTTTTTT. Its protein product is CASSLSGTGWTGELFF.

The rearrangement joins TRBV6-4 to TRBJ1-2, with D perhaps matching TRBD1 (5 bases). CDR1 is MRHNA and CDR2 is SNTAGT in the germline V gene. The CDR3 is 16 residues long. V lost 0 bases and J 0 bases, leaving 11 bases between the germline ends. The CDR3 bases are TGTGCCAGCAGTGACTCTGGGGCGGTAGCTAACTATGGCTACACCTTC. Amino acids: CASSDSGAVANYGYTF.

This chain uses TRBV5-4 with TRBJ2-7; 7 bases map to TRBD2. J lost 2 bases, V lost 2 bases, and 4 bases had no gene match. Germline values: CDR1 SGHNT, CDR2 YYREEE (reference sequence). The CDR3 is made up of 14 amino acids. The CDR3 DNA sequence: TGTGCCAGCAGCTTTGGGGAGGGGACCTACGAGCAGTACGTC. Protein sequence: CASSFGEGTYEQYV.

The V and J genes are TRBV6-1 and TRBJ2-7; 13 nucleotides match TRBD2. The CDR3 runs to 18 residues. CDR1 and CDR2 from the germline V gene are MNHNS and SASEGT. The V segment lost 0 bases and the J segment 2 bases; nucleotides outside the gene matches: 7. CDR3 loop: CASSEAQTSGGPPYEQYV. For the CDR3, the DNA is TGTGCCAGCAGTGAAGCGCAGACTAGCGGGGGGCCCCCCTACGAGCAGTACGTC.

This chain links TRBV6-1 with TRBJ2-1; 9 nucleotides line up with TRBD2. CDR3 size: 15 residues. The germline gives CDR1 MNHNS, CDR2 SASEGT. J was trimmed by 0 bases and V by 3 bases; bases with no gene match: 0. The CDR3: CASSETSGSYNEQFF. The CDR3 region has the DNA TGTGCCAGCAGTGAGACTAGCGGCTCCTACAATGAGCAGTTCTTC.

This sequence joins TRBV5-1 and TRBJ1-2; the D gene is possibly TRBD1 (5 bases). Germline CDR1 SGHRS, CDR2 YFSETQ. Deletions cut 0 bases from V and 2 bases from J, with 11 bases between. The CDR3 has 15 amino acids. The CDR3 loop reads CASSLGGEANYGYTF. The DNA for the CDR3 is TGCGCCAGCAGCTTGGGGGGCGAAGCAAACTATGGCTACACCTTC. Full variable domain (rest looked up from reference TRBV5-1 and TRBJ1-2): KAGVTQTPRYLIKTRGQQVTLSCSPISGHRSVSWYQQTPGQGLQFLFEYFSETQRNKGNFPGRFSGRQFSNSRSEMNVSTLELGDSALYLCASSLGGEANYGYTFGSGTRLTVV.

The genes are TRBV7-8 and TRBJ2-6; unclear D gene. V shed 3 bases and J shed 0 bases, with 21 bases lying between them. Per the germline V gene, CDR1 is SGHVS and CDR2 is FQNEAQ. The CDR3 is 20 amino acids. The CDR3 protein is CASSFLWFQATDSGANVLTF. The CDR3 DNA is TGTGCCAGCAGCTTCCTGTGGTTCCAGGCGACGGACTCTGGGGCCAACGTCCTGACTTTC.